A single T cell receptor beta chain is shown here with its context. Its specificity is unknown. This sample was included in a study of T cell responses to AZD1222 COVID-19 vaccine. TCRdb's copy holds only in-frame clones and misses some; the assay was immunoSEQ multiplex PCR. The data show around 66,000 clones, less than 90% seen once. Trimming pared 6 bases from V and 4 bases from J, leaving 16 bases between. CDR1 is MNHEY and CDR2 is SVGAGI in the germline V gene. The CDR3 length is 14 residues. Findings and limits, study-wide: Regions 160-218 and 743-854 held dominance among vaccine-associated CD4 TCRs, which spanned spike. Receipt of two AZD1222 doses was followed by a rise in Spike-specific TCR breadth and depth. Only a handful of individuals given AZD1222 were seropositive at baseline. White British ancestry dominated among donors, who included more females, and clonal diversity was possibly underestimated.

The rearrangement links TRBV6-5 to TRBJ2-7; D is possibly TRBD2 (6 bases). The receptor was isolated from an adult in good health. This specimen consisted of peripheral blood, obtained on day 0 of AZD1222 vaccination. The CDR3 DNA is TGTGCCAGCAGACCCGGGAGTTCAACATACGAGCAGTACTTC. Translation: CASRPGSSTYEQYF.